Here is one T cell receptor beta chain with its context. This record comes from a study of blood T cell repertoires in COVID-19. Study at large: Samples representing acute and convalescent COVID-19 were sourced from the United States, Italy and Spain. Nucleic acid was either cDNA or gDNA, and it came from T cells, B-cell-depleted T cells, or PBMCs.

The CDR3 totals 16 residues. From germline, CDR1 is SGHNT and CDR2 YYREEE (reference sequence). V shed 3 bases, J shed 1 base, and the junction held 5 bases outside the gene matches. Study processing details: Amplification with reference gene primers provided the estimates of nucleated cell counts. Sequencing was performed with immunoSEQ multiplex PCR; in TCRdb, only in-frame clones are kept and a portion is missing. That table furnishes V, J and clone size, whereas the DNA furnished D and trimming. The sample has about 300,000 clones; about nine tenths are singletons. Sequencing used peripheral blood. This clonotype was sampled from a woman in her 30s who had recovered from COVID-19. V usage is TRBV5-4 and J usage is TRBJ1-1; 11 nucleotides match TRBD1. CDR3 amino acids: CASSSRDRGTNTEAFF. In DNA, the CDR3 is TGTGCCAGCAGCTCCCGGGACAGGGGGACGAACACTGAAGCTTTCTTT.